Presented here are 15 T cell receptor beta chains from one specimen sequenced in a study of blood T cell repertoires in COVID-19. Assay: immunoSEQ multiplex PCR; the TCRdb copy retains only in-frame clones and omits some. The sample consists of about 310,000 clones, about nine tenths of them appearing once. Sequencing was performed on PBMCs or T cells enriched from blood (not recorded which). These receptors originate from a woman under 30 who had recovered from COVID-19.

This clone was seen only once. The CDR3 DNA reads as TGCGCCAGCAGCTTGGACGGCGGCTCTGGAAACACCATATATTTT. Translated, it gives CASSLDGGSGNTIYF. The rearrangement joins TRBV5-1 to TRBJ1-3; D not certain. Germline V gene sequence: CDR1 SGHRS, CDR2 YFSETQ. Trimming left V 0 bases short and J 0 bases short, with 7 bases between. The CDR3 is 15 amino acids.

This chain's CDR3 is CASSLAGTGPYSNQPQHF. CDR3 nucleotides: TGTGCCAGCAGCTTAGCGGGGACAGGACCTTATAGCAATCAGCCCCAGCATTTT. V usage is TRBV7-2 and J usage is TRBJ1-5; 8 nucleotides agree with TRBD1. CDR3 length: 18 amino acids. Trimming took 0 bases from V and 0 from J; bases not matched to a gene: 7. The V gene's germline CDR1 is SGHTA and CDR2 FQGNSA.

V usage is TRBV15 and J usage is TRBJ1-3; possible D gene TRBD1, 6 bases. Germline assignment: CDR1 LNHNV and CDR2 YYDKDF (reference sequence). V lost 2 bases and J 3 bases, leaving 11 bases between the germline ends. The CDR3 totals 15 residues. This CDR3 is CATSRPDSFGNTIYF. CDR3 coding DNA: TGTGCCACCAGCAGACCGGACAGCTTTGGAAACACCATATATTTT.

This clone was counted once. The chain links TRBV15 to TRBJ1-4, with D unclear. The CDR3 spans 12 residues. V gave up 2 bases and J gave up 9 bases, with 7 bases separating them. Germline values: CDR1 LNHNV, CDR2 YYDKDF (reference sequence). The CDR3 DNA reads as TGTGCCACCAGCAGACAGTACCAAAAACTGTTTTTT. This translates into CATSRQYQKLFF. The full variable domain, completed using reference TRBV15 and TRBJ1-4, is DAMVIQNPRYQVTQFGKPVTLSCSQTLNHNVMYWYQQKSSQAPKLLFHYYDKDFNNEADTPDNFQSRRPNTSFCFLDIRSPGLGDTAMYLCATSRQYQKLFFGSGTQLSVL.

The gene calls are TRBV7-2 and TRBJ2-1, with D possibly matching TRBD1 (5 bases). With 3 bases removed from V and 7 bases from J, the gap between germline ends came to 7 bases. This CDR3 comprises 12 residues. Germline V gene lookup returns CDR1 SGHTA and CDR2 FQGNSA. CDR3 in amino acids: CASSFRVNEQFF. The CDR3 bases are TGTGCCAGCAGCTTCAGGGTTAATGAGCAGTTCTTC.

The chain uses TRBV6-4 and TRBJ1-5; perhaps TRBD1 as D (5 bases). The CDR3 is made up of 17 amino acids. The V end was cut by 0 bases, the J end by 1 base, with 13 bases between. Germline V gives CDR1 MRHNA, CDR2 SNTAGT. The CDR3 DNA follows: TGTGCCAGCAGTGACTCGCGGCCAGGGAAGAGCAATCAGCCCCAGCATTTT. Amino acid sequence: CASSDSRPGKSNQPQHF.

The chain joins TRBV4-3 to TRBJ2-1; the match to TRBD1 covers 10 bases. The V gene's germline CDR1 is LGHNA and CDR2 YSLEER. The trim removed 2 bases at V and 4 bases at J, leaving 8 bases unmatched. This CDR3 contains 17 residues. The CDR3 region is CASSQRVTGGRYNEQFF. The CDR3 DNA is TGCGCCAGCAGCCAACGCGTGACAGGGGGCAGGTACAATGAGCAGTTCTTC.

This chain joins TRBV15 and TRBJ2-1; 13 bases align to TRBD2. This CDR3 is built from 17 residues. V shed 0 bases and J 5 bases; nucleotides not matched to a gene: 4. CDR1 LNHNV and CDR2 YYDKDF come from the germline V gene (reference sequence). DNA of the CDR3: TGTGCCACCAGCAGAGACCGACTAGCGGGGGGACACAATGAGCAGTTCTTC. It translates to CATSRDRLAGGHNEQFF.

The chain combines TRBV7-2 with TRBJ1-2; perhaps TRBD1 as D (6 bases). This CDR3 is built from 15 residues. Germline V gene lookup returns CDR1 SGHTA and CDR2 FQGNSA. Trimming shortened V by 3 bases and J by 8 bases, and 19 bases separated the two germline ends. Here the CDR3 reads CASSFFTQGGRGYTF. The CDR3 bases are TGTGCCAGCAGCTTTTTTACACAGGGTGGAAGGGGCTACACCTTC.

The chain has TRBV15 and TRBJ2-7; D gene uncertain. Trimming removed 0 bases at V and 2 bases at J, with 11 bases between. The CDR3 consists of 15 residues. Looked up from germline, CDR1 is LNHNV and CDR2 is YYDKDF (reference sequence). This chain's CDR3 is CATSRDPGRTYEQYF. CDR3 nucleotide sequence: TGTGCCACCAGCAGAGATCCCGGTCGCACCTACGAGCAGTACTTC.

This chain connects TRBV24-1 to TRBJ1-5; D gene uncertain. CDR3 length equals 12 residues. The germline gives CDR1 KGHDR, CDR2 SFDVKD. V lost 7 bases and J lost 0, with 3 bases in between. DNA of the CDR3: TGTGCCACCAGCCTTAGCAATCAGCCCCAGCATTTT. This sequence encodes CATSLSNQPQHF.

V is TRBV15 and J is TRBJ1-2, with a possible D match to TRBD1 (5 bases). Germline lookup yields CDR1 LNHNV and CDR2 YYDKDF (reference sequence). V was shortened by 5 bases and J by 5 bases, with 9 bases between the two germline ends. The length of the CDR3 is 12 residues. CDR3 sequence: CATSGAGYGYTF. DNA for the CDR3: TGTGCCACCAGCGGGGCCGGATATGGCTACACCTTC.

This chain joins TRBV12-3 or TRBV12-4 and TRBJ1-5; weak D call: TRBD1 (6 bases). V shed 4 bases and J shed 6 bases, with 7 bases lying between them. This CDR3 has 12 residues. The DNA of the CDR3 is TGTGCCAGCAGTTCAGGGGTTCAGCCCCAGCATTTT. Its translation is CASSSGVQPQHF.

The rearrangement joins TRBV5-5 to TRBJ2-7; D ambiguous. The V gene's germline CDR1 is SGHKS and CDR2 YYEKEE (reference sequence). Trimming pared 4 bases from V and 2 bases from J, leaving 13 bases between. The CDR3 loop spans 14 amino acids. CDR3 protein: CASSTTRQTYEQYF. CDR3 sequence (DNA): TGTGCCAGCAGCACAACCAGACAAACCTACGAGCAGTACTTC.

The rearrangement joins TRBV28 to TRBJ1-1, with TRBD1 matching over 7 bases. The CDR3 contains 14 residues. CDR1 and CDR2 from the germline V gene are MDHEN and SYDVKM. Unmatched junction bases numbered 6, after V lost 8 bases and J lost 0 bases. The CDR3 DNA reads TGTGCCAGCCCTTTTCAGGGGGTGAACACTGAAGCTTTCTTT. This gives the protein CASPFQGVNTEAFF.